This record concerns one T cell receptor (beta chain) sequence. As yet, its antigen is unknown. This entry belongs to a study of Graves' ophthalmopathy and Graves' hyperthyroidism. The CDR3 extends over 17 amino acids. From germline, CDR1 is SGHTA and CDR2 FQGNSA. V shed 6 bases and J 1 base; nucleotides not matched to a gene: 13. Notes on the study in general: Ophthalmopathy versus stable hyperthyroidism: 13-signature model gave just under 90% sensitivity, less than 83% specificity. Blood shared most expanded thyroid clonotypes above 0.001 frequency.

RNA transcripts were the template, and TCR beta CDR3 regions were amplified from them. HTBI-primed first-round RT-PCR preceded second-round multiplex PCR. TCRdb re-analysed the multiplex PCR reads in MiXCR, keeping a single row per CDR3 protein. Of about 500,000 distinct CDR3 sequences listed, under 40% were seen once; the top ten hold about 4.2%. Thyroid ultrasound, orbital computed tomography, TRAb, serum thyroxine and clinical symptoms formed the basis of diagnosis. The chain is built from TRBV7-2 and TRBJ2-3; TRBD1 agrees at 7 bases. The TCR sequence derives from an adult man with Graves' hyperthyroidism. Source material: peripheral blood or thyroid tissue (not recorded which). The CDR3 sequence is CASSPGQVNSRTDTQYF. The CDR3 DNA follows: TGTGCCAGCAGTCCCGGACAGGTCAACTCCCGCACAGATACGCAGTATTTT.